The clone carrying this T cell receptor (beta chain) turned up a few times. Its antigen is unknown. This sample was taken from a study of identical twins. Points from the study as a whole: It was possible that invariant MAIT and iNKT cells partly confounded the zero-insertion analyses. Insertion counts were lower in abundant cord blood beta clonotypes, a trend that memory repertoires did not show.

TCRdb processed the 5' RACE reads anew with MiXCR; each CDR3 protein has one entry. The data show about 220,000 distinct CDR3 sequences, with under 8.5% seen just once and just over 14% held by the top ten. V was clipped by 1 base and J by 8 bases, with 6 bases between them. This CDR3 has 11 amino acids. Germline CDR1 GTSNPN, CDR2 SVGIG (reference sequence). These records were also assigned to another study, of T cells expressing NK-cell markers. According to that study: Just one sequenced donor of eight was HCMV-seronegative, while seven were seropositive.

The source is a woman under 30 in good health. What was sequenced was CD8+ T cells sorted from blood. This rearrangement joins TRBV30 to TRBJ2-1; D uncertain. The CDR3 sequence is CAWSGSDEQFF. CDR3 bases: TGTGCCTGGAGTGGCTCGGATGAGCAGTTCTTC. Using reference TRBV30 and TRBJ2-1 for the parts outside the CDR3, the full variable domain is SQTIHQWPATLVQPVGSPLSLECTVEGTSNPNLYWYRQAAGRGLQLLFYSVGIGQISSEVPQNLSASRPQDRQFILSSKKLLLSDSGFYLCAWSGSDEQFFGPGTRLTVL.